This TCR beta chain was documented in a study of cytomegalovirus exposure and HLA in healthy donors. Study findings and constraints: Reported results showed that the classifier diagnosed cytomegalovirus status with high specificity and sensitivity.

The data were produced by immunoSEQ multiplex PCR, yet TCRdb's version contains in-frame clones alone and is incomplete. The sample has about 350,000 clones; around 90% are singletons. This CDR3 spans 18 amino acids. Per germline, CDR1 SNHLY and CDR2 FYNNEI. With 3 bases removed from V and 0 bases from J, the gap between germline ends came to 20 bases. Remarks on this clone: Its target is not known.

The genes are TRBV2 and TRBJ1-1; possible D gene TRBD1, 5 bases. The origin of this receptor is a woman aged 25 to 39 in good health and CMV-seropositive. Sequencing was performed on PBMCs. The CDR3 coding sequence is TGTGCCAGCAGTGAGATCCGGGGCAGGCTGTTTCTGAACACTGAAGCTTTCTTT. Translated: CASSEIRGRLFLNTEAFF.